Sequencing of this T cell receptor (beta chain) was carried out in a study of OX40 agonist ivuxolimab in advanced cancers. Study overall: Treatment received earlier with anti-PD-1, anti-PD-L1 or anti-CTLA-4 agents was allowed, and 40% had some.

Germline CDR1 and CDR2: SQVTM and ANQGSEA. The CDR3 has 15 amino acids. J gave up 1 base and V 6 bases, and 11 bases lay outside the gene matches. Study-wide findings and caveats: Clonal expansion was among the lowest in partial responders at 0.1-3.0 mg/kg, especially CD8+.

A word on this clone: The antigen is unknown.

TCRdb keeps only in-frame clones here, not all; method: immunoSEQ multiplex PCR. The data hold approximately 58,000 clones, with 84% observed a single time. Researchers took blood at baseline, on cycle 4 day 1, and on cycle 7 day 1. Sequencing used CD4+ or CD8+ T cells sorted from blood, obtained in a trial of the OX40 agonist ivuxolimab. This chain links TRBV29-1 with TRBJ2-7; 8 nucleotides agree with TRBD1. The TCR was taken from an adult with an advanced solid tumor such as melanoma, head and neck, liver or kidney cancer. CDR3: CSVRGLHPNSYEQYF. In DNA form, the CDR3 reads TGCAGCGTCAGGGGGCTCCACCCAAATTCCTACGAGCAGTACTTC.